Below, 3 T cell receptor beta chains from the same sample are listed, as sequenced in a study of Graves' ophthalmopathy and Graves' hyperthyroidism (dated by TCRdb to 2016 to 2018). TCRdb shows the sequencer as Illumina HiSeq 2000. TCR beta CDR3 regions were amplified from RNA transcripts for repertoire sequencing. HTBI primers and the Qiagen OneStep RT-PCR kit were used in a first-round RT-PCR, which was followed by a second-round multiplex PCR, size selection and purification. Starting from the raw public reads, TCRdb applied fastp trimming at Q25, assembled clones with MiXCR and retained in-frame beta chains. Each CDR3 protein appears once, grouped with its most common genes and DNA. The sample table holds under 200,000 distinct CDR3 sequences, of which less than 45% were seen once. The ten top clones hold roughly 6% of the sample. Sequenced: peripheral blood. Source of these receptors: a woman aged 40 to 50 with Graves' ophthalmopathy. Donor details come from another sample of the same person, matched by shared clones.

This clonotype was counted ten times or more. V gene TRBV28 combines with J gene TRBJ1-6; 7 bases match TRBD1. Per germline, CDR1 MDHEN and CDR2 SYDVKM. After removal of 6 bases from V and 4 bases from J, the junction contained 9 bases not matched to a gene. The CDR3 is 16 amino acids. The CDR3 region has the DNA TGTGCCAGCAGGCTAGAGGCAGGGGGATATAATTCACCCCTCCACTTT. Amino acid sequence: CASRLEAGGYNSPLHF.

Many counts were recorded for this clonotype. The J gene is TRBJ2-7, the V gene TRBV7-3, with 11 bases that match TRBD1. The V segment lost 5 bases and the J segment 8 bases; nucleotides outside the gene matches: 11. The V gene's germline CDR1 is SGHTA and CDR2 FQGTGA. The CDR3 runs 15 residues. CDR3 in amino acids: CASSPQGQGVVKQYF. The CDR3 DNA is TGTGCCAGCAGCCCCCAGGGACAGGGGGTCGTCAAGCAGTACTTC.

The genes are TRBV6-5 and TRBJ1-1, with no clear D. The germline CDR1 and CDR2 sequences are MNHEY and SVGAGI. Trimming took 0 bases from V and 1 from J, leaving 6 bases between them. The CDR3 contains 14 residues. CDR3 region: CASSYSAWNTEAFF. CDR3 bases: TGTGCCAGCAGTTACTCTGCCTGGAACACTGAAGCTTTCTTT.